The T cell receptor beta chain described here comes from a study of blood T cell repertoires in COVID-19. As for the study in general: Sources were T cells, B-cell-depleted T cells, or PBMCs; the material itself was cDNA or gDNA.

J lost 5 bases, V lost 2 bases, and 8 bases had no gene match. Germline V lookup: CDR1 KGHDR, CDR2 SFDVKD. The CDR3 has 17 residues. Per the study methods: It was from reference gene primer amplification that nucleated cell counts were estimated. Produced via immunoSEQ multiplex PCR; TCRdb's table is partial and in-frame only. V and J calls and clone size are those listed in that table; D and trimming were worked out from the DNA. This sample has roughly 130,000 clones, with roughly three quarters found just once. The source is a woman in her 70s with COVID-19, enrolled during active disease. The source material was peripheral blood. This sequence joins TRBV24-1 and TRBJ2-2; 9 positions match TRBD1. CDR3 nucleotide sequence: TGTGCCACCAGTGATTACACCGGGACAGGGCTGACCGGGGAGCTGTTTTTT. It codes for CATSDYTGTGLTGELFF.